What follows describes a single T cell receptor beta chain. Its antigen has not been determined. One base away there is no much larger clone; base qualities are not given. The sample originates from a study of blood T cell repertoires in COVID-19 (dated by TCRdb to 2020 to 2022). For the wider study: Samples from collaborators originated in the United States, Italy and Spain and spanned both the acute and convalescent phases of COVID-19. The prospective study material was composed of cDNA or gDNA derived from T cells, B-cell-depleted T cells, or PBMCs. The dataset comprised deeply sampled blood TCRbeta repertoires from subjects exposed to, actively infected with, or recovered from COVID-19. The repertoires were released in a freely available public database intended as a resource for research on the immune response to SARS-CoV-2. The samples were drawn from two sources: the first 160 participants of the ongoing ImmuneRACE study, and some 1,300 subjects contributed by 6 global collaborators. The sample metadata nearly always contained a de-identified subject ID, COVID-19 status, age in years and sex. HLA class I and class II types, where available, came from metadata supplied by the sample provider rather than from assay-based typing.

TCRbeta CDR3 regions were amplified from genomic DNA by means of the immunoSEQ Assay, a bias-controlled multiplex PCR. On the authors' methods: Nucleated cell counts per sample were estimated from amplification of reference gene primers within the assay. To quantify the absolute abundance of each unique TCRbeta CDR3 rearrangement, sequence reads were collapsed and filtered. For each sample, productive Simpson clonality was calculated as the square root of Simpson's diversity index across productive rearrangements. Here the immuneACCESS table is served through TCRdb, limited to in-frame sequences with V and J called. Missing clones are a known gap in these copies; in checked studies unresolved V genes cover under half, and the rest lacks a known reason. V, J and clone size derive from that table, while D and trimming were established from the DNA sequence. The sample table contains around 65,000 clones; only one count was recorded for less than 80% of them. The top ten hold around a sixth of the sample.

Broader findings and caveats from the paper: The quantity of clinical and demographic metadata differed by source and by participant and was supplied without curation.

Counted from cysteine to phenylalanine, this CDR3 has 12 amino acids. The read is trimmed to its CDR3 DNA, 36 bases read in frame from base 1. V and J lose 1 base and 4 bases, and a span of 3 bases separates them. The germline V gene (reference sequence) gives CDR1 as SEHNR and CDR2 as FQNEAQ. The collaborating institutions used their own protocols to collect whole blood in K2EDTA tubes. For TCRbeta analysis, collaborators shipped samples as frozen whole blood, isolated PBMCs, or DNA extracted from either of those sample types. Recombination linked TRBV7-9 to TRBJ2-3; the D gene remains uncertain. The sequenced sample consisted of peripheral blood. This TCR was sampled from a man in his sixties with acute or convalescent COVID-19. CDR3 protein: CASSLVADTQYF. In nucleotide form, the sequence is TGTGCCAGCAGCTTAGTCGCAGATACGCAGTATTTT.